The entry that follows covers one TCR beta chain sequence. Its antigen is as yet unknown. This sample was taken from a study of cytomegalovirus exposure and HLA in healthy donors. Whole-study context: Samples from HLA-typed donors yielded about 85 million unique TCRs in an early data release.

60 Vbeta and 13 Jbeta primers were used in PCR. Method: immunoSEQ multiplex PCR; TCRdb's copy keeps in-frame clones and lacks some. Counted here are 150,000 or so clones, around 80% occurring once; the ten biggest clones make up around 5.2%. Study conclusions and caveats: What a later analysis showed was that several of the most significant clusters appeared linked to common viral pathogens. Indistinguishable V segments such as TRBV6-2 and TRBV6-3 were excluded.

From germline, CDR1 is LGHNA and CDR2 YNFKEQ. The CDR3 extends over 15 amino acids. Losses at the gene ends were 4 bases for V and 5 bases for J; bases not matched to a gene: 6. Sequencing was performed on PBMCs. The rearrangement links TRBV4-2 to TRBJ2-1, with 9 bases lining up with TRBD1. The receptor was isolated from a woman between 35 and 50 years old in good health and CMV-seropositive. CDR3 sequence: CASSPRTGANNEQFF. The CDR3 nucleotides are TGTGCCAGCAGCCCGCGGACAGGGGCAAACAATGAGCAGTTCTTC.